This entry concerns a single T cell receptor (beta chain). This entry comes from a study of blood T cell repertoires in COVID-19. About the study: T cells, B-cell-depleted T cells, or PBMCs provided the cDNA or gDNA that served as material.

Only in-frame clones appear in the TCRdb table, and some are missing; sequencing was by immunoSEQ multiplex PCR. The sample shows some 210,000 clones, roughly 86% of them seen only once. Trimming stripped 0 bases from V and 7 bases from J, with 8 bases between. Germline values: CDR1 MRHNA, CDR2 SNTAGT. This CDR3 is built from 13 residues. Specimen: peripheral blood. This rearrangement joins TRBV6-4 to TRBJ2-3; no definite D call. The sequence was collected from a woman in her thirties or forties with acute or convalescent COVID-19. The CDR3 protein is CASSDSTGYTQYF. CDR3 bases: TGTGCCAGCAGTGACTCGACTGGCTATACGCAGTATTTT.